This T cell receptor beta chain was documented in a study of human T cells and chemical hapten exposure. Study-wide context: On approximately 2 cm by approximately 2 cm of upper inner arm skin, sensitization was performed with 2% DPC. Among samples, TCR yields varied mainly because of small differences in pooled library volume. All through the roughly 24-week study, the scalp of each patient received diphenylcyclopropenone doses weekly.

This CDR3 spans 16 amino acids. V lost 4 bases to trimming and J lost 8 bases, with 21 bases between them. Germline lookup yields CDR1 MGHDK and CDR2 SYGVNS. As for time point: pre-sensitization, week 0. Noted treatment: therapeutic diphenylcyclopropenone sensitization with weekly scalp DPC. Via MiXCR, TCRdb re-called the RACE reads, giving one row per CDR3 protein. The table lists tens of thousands of distinct CDR3 sequences, 14% of them singletons. The starting material was whole blood, obtained in connection with sensitization to the hapten diphenylcyclopropenone (DPC). The clonotype originates from a woman aged 50 to 65 with alopecia areata. Some clones in this sample may be carry-over from other donors' samples. This chain connects TRBV25-1 to TRBJ2-1; a possible D gene is TRBD2 (5 bases). The CDR3 region is CASSGPSSFVRDEQFF. Written as DNA, the CDR3 is TGTGCCAGCAGTGGTCCTAGCAGCTTCGTTCGAGATGAGCAGTTCTTC. Combining the CDR3 with reference TRBV25-1 and TRBJ2-1 gives the whole variable domain EADIYQTPRYLVIGTGKKITLECSQTMGHDKMYWYQQDPGMELHLIHYSYGVNSTEKGDLSSESTVSRIRTEHFPLTLESARPSHTSQYLCASSGPSSFVRDEQFFGPGTRLTVL.